Below are 29 T cell receptor beta chains sequenced from a single sample in a study of shared clonotypes between healthy human individuals. The data were produced by immunoSEQ multiplex PCR, yet TCRdb's version contains in-frame clones alone and is incomplete. The table includes 850,000 to 1,200,000 clones, roughly 75% detected once. The sample consisted of memory CD4+ T cells sorted from blood. Subset of the sample: CD45RA-negative fraction. These receptors were taken from a man aged 18 to 29 in good health.

This chain connects TRBV9 to TRBJ1-2; TRBD1 is a possible D gene (6 bases). CDR3 size: 13 residues. CDR1 and CDR2 from the germline V gene are SGDLS and YYNGEE. V was clipped by 3 bases and J by 4 bases, with 10 bases between them. CDR3 nucleotide sequence: TGTGCCAGCAGCGACCGACAGGCCTATGGCTACACCTTC. It translates to CASSDRQAYGYTF. Combining the CDR3 with reference TRBV9 and TRBJ1-2 gives the whole variable domain DSGVTQTPKHLITATGQRVTLRCSPRSGDLSVYWYQQSLDQGLQFLIQYYNGEERAKGNILERFSAQQFPDLHSELNLSSLELGDSALYFCASSDRQAYGYTFGSGTRLTVV.

This clone was recorded a few times. The rearrangement joins TRBV5-1 to TRBJ2-7, with 7 nucleotides matching TRBD2. Germline values: CDR1 SGHRS, CDR2 YFSETQ. V gave up 3 bases and J gave up 1 base; unmatched junction bases: 16. This CDR3 spans 18 amino acids. The CDR3 protein is CASSWGGSGSQQSYEQYF. The CDR3 coding sequence is TGCGCCAGCAGCTGGGGGGGTAGCGGTTCTCAACAGTCCTACGAGCAGTACTTC.

The table lists this clone with a few counts. The gene calls are TRBV30 and TRBJ2-4, with 10 bases matching TRBD2. Trimming removed 7 bases from V and 14 bases from J; junction bases left unmatched: 17. Germline V gives CDR1 GTSNPN, CDR2 SVGIG (reference sequence). There are 14 residues in the CDR3. The CDR3: CASKASGRSGSKYF. In DNA form, the CDR3 reads TGTGCCTCTAAGGCTAGCGGGAGATCGGGCTCAAAGTACTTC.

The genes are TRBV12-2 and TRBJ2-5; the DNA was not used to check the table's D call, TRBD2. TRBV12-2 is tagged as a pseudogene. The CDR3 spans 15 residues. The chain's CDR3 is CASRLGASGGETQYF. As DNA, the CDR3 is TGTGCAAGTCGCTTAGGGGCTAGCGGAGGGGAGACCCAGTACTTC.

The V gene is TRBV19, the J gene TRBJ2-3; a weak D match, TRBD2 (5 bases). V was cut by 6 bases and J by 3 bases, with 10 bases left in between. The CDR3 is made up of 13 amino acids. Looked up from germline, CDR1 is LNHDA and CDR2 is SQIVND (reference sequence). This CDR3 reads CASSAGRTDTQYF. Here the CDR3 DNA reads TGTGCCAGTAGCGCTGGGAGAACAGATACGCAGTATTTT.

The chain recombines TRBV4-1 with TRBJ2-7; no clear D. From germline, CDR1 is MGHRA and CDR2 YSYEKL. The germline V and J ends were trimmed by 4 bases and 2 bases, with 12 bases remaining between them. This CDR3 has 14 residues. The CDR3 sequence is CASSPPRQAYEQYF. For the CDR3, the DNA is TGCGCCAGCAGCCCGCCGAGACAAGCCTACGAGCAGTACTTC.

J is TRBJ1-2 and V is TRBV4-3; D unresolved. Trimming took 0 bases from V and 5 from J, leaving 10 bases between them. Germline-derived CDR1 and CDR2 are LGHNA and YSLEER. CDR3 length: 14 residues. CDR3 region: CASSQDYRAYGYTF. The CDR3 bases are TGCGCCAGCAGCCAAGATTACCGGGCATATGGCTACACCTTC.

The V gene is TRBV10-3, the J gene TRBJ2-7, with 9 bases aligning to TRBD1. CDR1 is ENHRY, CDR2 SYGVKD, per germline. The CDR3 covers 15 residues. Trimming removed 4 bases from V and 0 bases from J; junction bases left unmatched: 4. CDR3 bases: TGTGCCATCAGTGGAGGACAGGGGTACTCCTACGAGCAGTACTTC. It yields the protein CAISGGQGYSYEQYF.

This clone was counted between two and nine times. The chain is built from TRBV19 and TRBJ2-4, with no clear D. This CDR3 has 16 amino acids. The ends were cut back, 5 bases at V and 5 bases at J, with 19 bases in the middle. The germline CDR1 and CDR2 sequences are LNHDA and SQIVND (reference sequence). The chain's CDR3 is CASSSRSQDPQNIQYF. The DNA for the CDR3 is TGTGCCAGTAGTTCTAGATCCCAGGACCCCCAAAACATTCAGTACTTC.

J is TRBJ2-5 and V is TRBV28; 8 nucleotides agree with TRBD2. V lost 3 bases, J lost 5 bases, and 11 bases stayed unmatched. Germline CDR1 is MDHEN and CDR2 is SYDVKM. The CDR3 is made up of 16 amino acids. In nucleotides, the CDR3 is TGTGCCAGCAGTTTGCTAGCGGGCGGAGGAGGCGAGACCCAGTACTTC. It is translated as CASSLLAGGGGETQYF.

The rearrangement links TRBV5-1 to TRBJ2-5; perhaps TRBD1 as D (5 bases). Trimming stripped 1 base from V and 5 bases from J, with 12 bases between. The CDR3 has 14 residues. Germline CDR1 is SGHRS and CDR2 is YFSETQ. In DNA form, the CDR3 reads TGCGCCAGCAGCTTGTACCAGGGTGGGGAGACCCAGTACTTC. It is translated as CASSLYQGGETQYF.

The V gene is TRBV27, the J gene TRBJ1-6; 7 bases agree with TRBD1. This CDR3 has 15 amino acids. The V segment lost 0 bases and the J segment 9 bases; nucleotides outside the gene matches: 5. In germline, CDR1 is MNHEY, CDR2 SMNVEV (reference sequence). The CDR3 spells CASSLSMAGGSPLHF. DNA for the CDR3: TGTGCCAGCAGTTTATCGATGGCAGGGGGTTCACCCCTCCACTTT.

J is TRBJ2-1 and V is TRBV12-2. TRBV12-2 is labeled a pseudogene. The CDR3 contains 18 residues. The CDR3 DNA reads TGTGCAAGTCGCTTATTGGGGCTAGCCCCTCTACCTTACAATGAGCAGTTCTTC. Translation: CASRLLGLAPLPYNEQFF.

This clone was counted a single time. Different DNA sequences within this sample yield the same CDR3. The chain is built from TRBV9 and TRBJ2-1; 10 bases are a match to TRBD2. The CDR3 is 15 amino acids. V shed 3 bases and J 0 bases; nucleotides not matched to a gene: 0. Germline CDR1 reads SGDLS; CDR2 reads YYNGEE. The CDR3 protein is CASSASGSSYNEQFF. CDR3 nucleotide sequence: TGTGCCAGCAGCGCTAGCGGGAGCTCCTACAATGAGCAGTTCTTC.

This chain joins TRBV18 and TRBJ1-1; 7 positions match TRBD1. V dropped 6 bases and J dropped 1; count of bases not matched to a gene: 8. This CDR3 comprises 15 residues. Germline V gene sequence: CDR1 KGHSH, CDR2 LQKENI. CDR3 nucleotides: TGTGCCAGCTCTCCAAAGACAGGGAAGAACACTGAAGCTTTCTTT. Protein: CASSPKTGKNTEAFF.

This CDR3 reads CASSIQGPLSGNTIYF. The DNA of the CDR3 is TGTGCCAGTAGTATCCAGGGACCGCTATCTGGAAACACCATATATTTT. The genes are TRBV19 and TRBJ1-3; D perhaps matches TRBD1 (5 bases). The CDR3 consists of 16 residues. The germline CDR1 and CDR2 sequences are LNHDA and SQIVND (reference sequence). V was pared by 3 bases and J by 1 base, with 13 bases between.

This rearrangement joins TRBV5-8 to TRBJ2-2; TRBD1 might be the D (6 bases). This CDR3 has 14 amino acids. The germline V gene encodes CDR1 SGHTS and CDR2 YDEGEE. The V end was cut by 2 bases, the J end by 5 bases, with 10 bases between. CDR3 residues: CASSLSRGTGELFF. The CDR3 coding sequence is TGTGCCAGCAGCTTATCCAGGGGTACCGGGGAGCTGTTTTTT.

Only a few counts were recorded for this clone. The rearrangement joins TRBV25-1 to TRBJ1-2; a weak D match, TRBD1 (6 bases). CDR1 MGHDK and CDR2 SYGVNS come from the germline V gene. V gave up 7 bases and J gave up 0 bases, with 12 bases separating them. CDR3 size: 14 residues. Here the CDR3 reads CASTMTGSNYGYTF. The CDR3 coding sequence is TGTGCCAGCACGATGACAGGTTCTAACTATGGCTACACCTTC.

This clone was detected only a few times. The chain uses TRBV27 and TRBJ2-2, with D perhaps TRBD1 or TRBD2 (5 bases each). Germline V gene data show CDR1 as MNHEY and CDR2 as SMNVEV (reference sequence). The length of the CDR3 is 17 residues. Trimming stripped 5 bases from V and 1 base from J, with 17 bases between. CDR3 sequence (DNA): TGTGCCAGCAGTCTGGGGGTAAGACGGGGGAACACCGGGGAGCTGTTTTTT. Its translation is CASSLGVRRGNTGELFF.

This sequence joins TRBV7-8 and TRBJ1-1; TRBD1 matches 7 bases. The V gene's germline CDR1 is SGHVS and CDR2 FQNEAQ. This CDR3 has 14 amino acids. J gave up 5 bases and V 5 bases, and 8 bases lay outside the gene matches. In DNA, the CDR3 is TGTGCCAGCAGCGAAAACAGGGGATATACTGAAGCTTTCTTT. Protein sequence: CASSENRGYTEAFF. Full variable domain (rest looked up from reference TRBV7-8 and TRBJ1-1): GAGVSQSPRYKVAKRGQDVALRCDPISGHVSLFWYQQALGQGPEFLTYFQNEAQLDKSGLPSDRFFAERPEGSVSTLKIQRTQQEDSAVYLCASSENRGYTEAFFGQGTRLTVV.

This clone was found a few times. V is TRBV6-1 and J is TRBJ1-2; D unclear. V lost 3 bases, J lost 8 bases, and 7 bases lay in between. The CDR3 spans 11 residues. Looked up from germline, CDR1 is MNHNS and CDR2 is SASEGT. The CDR3 is CASSDTTGYTF. As DNA, the CDR3 is TGTGCCAGCAGTGATACGACAGGCTACACCTTC.

This clone has a single count. The chain joins TRBV5-1 to TRBJ1-4, with TRBD1 matching over 10 bases. Germline values: CDR1 SGHRS, CDR2 YFSETQ. There are 15 residues in the CDR3. V was pared by 4 bases and J by 2 bases, with 2 bases of the junction left unmatched. CDR3 DNA: TGCGCCAGCAGCCGGACAGGGGGGACTAATGAAAAACTGTTTTTT. Translation gives CASSRTGGTNEKLFF.

The chain is built from TRBV18 and TRBJ2-3; no definite D call. This CDR3 spans 13 amino acids. The germline V and J ends were trimmed by 0 bases and 5 bases, with 6 bases remaining between them. Germline CDR1 KGHSH, CDR2 LQKENI. The CDR3 bases are TGTGCCAGCTCACCACCAGGATTAGATACGCAGTATTTT. It encodes CASSPPGLDTQYF. The full variable domain, completed using reference TRBV18 and TRBJ2-3, is NAGVMQNPRHLVRRRGQEARLRCSPMKGHSHVYWYRQLPEEGLKFMVYLQKENIIDESGMPKERFSAEFPKEGPSILRIQQVVRGDSAAYFCASSPPGLDTQYFGPGTRLTVL.

This clone was counted a few times. J is TRBJ2-5 and V is TRBV10-2; 14 bases fit TRBD2. V shed 8 bases, J shed 3 bases, and the junction held 5 bases outside the gene matches. Germline V gives CDR1 WSHSY, CDR2 SAAADI. The CDR3 loop spans 15 amino acids. The CDR3 nucleotides read TGCGCCAGCTGGGGGACTAGCGGGGGTAAAGAGACCCAGTACTTC. This codes for CASWGTSGGKETQYF.

This chain uses TRBV5-4 with TRBJ2-1; D is perhaps TRBD1 or TRBD2 (5 bases each). CDR3 length equals 16 residues. V lost 0 bases, J lost 0 bases, and 10 bases lay in between. CDR1 and CDR2 from the germline V gene are SGHNT and YYREEE (reference sequence). Here the CDR3 reads CASSLERDPSYNEQFF. In nucleotides, the CDR3 is TGTGCCAGCAGCTTGGAGAGGGACCCCTCCTACAATGAGCAGTTCTTC. The full variable domain, in which reference TRBV5-4 and TRBJ2-1 provide the parts outside the CDR3, is ETGVTQSPTHLIKTRGQQVTLRCSSQSGHNTVSWYQQALGQGPQFIFQYYREEENGRGNFPPRFSGLQFPNYSSELNVNALELDDSALYLCASSLERDPSYNEQFFGPGTRLTVL.

The chain recombines TRBV4-3 with TRBJ1-1; D may be TRBD1 (6 bases). The CDR3 is made up of 14 amino acids. With 3 bases removed from V and 1 base from J, the gap between germline ends came to 9 bases. Germline V CDR1 and CDR2: LGHNA, YSLEER. CDR3 residues: CASSQLQGNTEAFF. The CDR3 nucleotides are TGCGCCAGCAGCCAGCTACAGGGGAACACTGAAGCTTTCTTT.

V usage is TRBV5-1 and J usage is TRBJ1-4; D gene uncertain. The V gene lost 4 bases and the J gene lost 4 bases, with 8 bases spanning the gap. Germline assignment: CDR1 SGHRS and CDR2 YFSETQ. The length of the CDR3 is 13 residues. CDR3 coding DNA: TGCGCCAGCAGCCCACCGAATAATGAAAAACTGTTTTTT. Protein sequence: CASSPPNNEKLFF.

This rearrangement joins TRBV19 to TRBJ2-7; D is unclear. V was shortened by 6 bases and J by 0 bases, with 12 bases between the two germline ends. The CDR3 has 14 residues. CDR1 LNHDA and CDR2 SQIVND come from the germline V gene (reference sequence). CDR3 amino acids: CASRDDTASYEQYF. Here the CDR3 DNA reads TGTGCCAGTAGAGACGACACAGCCTCCTACGAGCAGTACTTC. The full variable domain, with the rest looked up from reference TRBV19 and TRBJ2-7, is DGGITQSPKYLFRKEGQNVTLSCEQNLNHDAMYWYRQDPGQGLRLIYYSQIVNDFQKGDIAEGYSVSREKKESFPLTVTSAQKNPTAFYLCASRDDTASYEQYFGPGTRLTVT.

V usage is TRBV5-1 and J usage is TRBJ2-2; 10 bases are a match to TRBD1. Trimming cost V 4 bases and J 1 base; bases outside gene matches: 1. CDR3 length: 15 amino acids. The V gene's germline CDR1 is SGHRS and CDR2 YFSETQ. The CDR3 DNA sequence: TGCGCCAGCAGCGGGACAGGGGTGAACACCGGGGAGCTGTTTTTT. Encoded protein: CASSGTGVNTGELFF.